This TCR beta chain derives from a study of identical twins. In germline, CDR1 is LGHDT, CDR2 YNNKEL (reference sequence). CDR3 length: 13 residues. Between the trimmed V and J ends, which lost 1 base and 9 bases, there was a span of 10 bases. One entry per CDR3 protein results from TCRdb running MiXCR on the 5' RACE reads. The sample holds 450,000 to 650,000 distinct CDR3 sequences, around 15% seen once. There are a few counts of this clonotype. The same sample was also used in a study of yellow fever vaccine responses in identical twins.

The sequence was collected from a woman aged 18 to 35 in good health. Sequencing input: CD4+ T cells sorted from blood. The chain couples TRBV3-1 to TRBJ2-1; no reliable D call. The CDR3 protein is CASSQGTTGEQFF. For the CDR3, the DNA is TGTGCCAGCAGCCAAGGTACAACCGGTGAGCAGTTCTTC.